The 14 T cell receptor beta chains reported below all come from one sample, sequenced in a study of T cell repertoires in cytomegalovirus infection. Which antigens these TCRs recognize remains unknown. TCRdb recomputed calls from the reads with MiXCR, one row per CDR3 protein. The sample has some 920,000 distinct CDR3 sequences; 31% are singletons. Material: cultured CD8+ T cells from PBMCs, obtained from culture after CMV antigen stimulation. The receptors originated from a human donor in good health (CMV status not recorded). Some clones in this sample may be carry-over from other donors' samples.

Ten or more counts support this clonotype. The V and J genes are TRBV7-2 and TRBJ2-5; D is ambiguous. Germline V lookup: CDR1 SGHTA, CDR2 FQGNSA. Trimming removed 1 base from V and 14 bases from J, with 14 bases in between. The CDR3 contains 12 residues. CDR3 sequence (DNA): TGTGCCAGCAGCTTAGTCGGCGGACCCCCTTACTTC. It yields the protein CASSLVGGPPYF.

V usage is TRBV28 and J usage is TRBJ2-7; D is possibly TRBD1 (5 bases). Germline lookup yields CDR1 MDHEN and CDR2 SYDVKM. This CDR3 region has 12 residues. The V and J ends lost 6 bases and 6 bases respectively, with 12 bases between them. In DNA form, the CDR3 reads TGTGCCAGCAGCCATCCAGGGCTCGAGCAGTACGTC. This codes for CASSHPGLEQYV.

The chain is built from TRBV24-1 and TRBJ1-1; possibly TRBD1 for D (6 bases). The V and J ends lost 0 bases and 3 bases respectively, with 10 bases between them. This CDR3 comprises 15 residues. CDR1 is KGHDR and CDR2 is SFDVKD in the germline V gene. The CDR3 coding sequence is TGTGCCACCAGTGATTTGACAGGGTTGGACACTGAAGCTTTCTTT. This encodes CATSDLTGLDTEAFF.

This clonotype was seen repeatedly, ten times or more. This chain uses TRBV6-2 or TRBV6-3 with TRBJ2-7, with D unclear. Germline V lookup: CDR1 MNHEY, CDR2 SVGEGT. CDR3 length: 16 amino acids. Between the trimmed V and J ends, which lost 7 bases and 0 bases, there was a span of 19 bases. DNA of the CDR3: TGTGCCAGCACCTCCCCGACTGGACCGTACTCCTACGAGCAGTACGTC. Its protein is CASTSPTGPYSYEQYV.

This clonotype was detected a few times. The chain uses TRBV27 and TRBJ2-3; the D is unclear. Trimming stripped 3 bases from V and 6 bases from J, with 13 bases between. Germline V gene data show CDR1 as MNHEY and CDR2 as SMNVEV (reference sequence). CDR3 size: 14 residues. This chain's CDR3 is CASSFGRLGDTQYF. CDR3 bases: TGTGCCAGCAGTTTCGGGCGGCTGGGGGATACGCAGTATTTT.

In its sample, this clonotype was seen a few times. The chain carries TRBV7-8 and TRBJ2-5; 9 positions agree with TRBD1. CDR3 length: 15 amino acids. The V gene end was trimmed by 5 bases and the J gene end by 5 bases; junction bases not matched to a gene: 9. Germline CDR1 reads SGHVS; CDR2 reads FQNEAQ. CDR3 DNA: TGTGCCAGCAGCCCCCGGACAGGGGTTTGGGAGACCCAGTACTTC. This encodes CASSPRTGVWETQYF.

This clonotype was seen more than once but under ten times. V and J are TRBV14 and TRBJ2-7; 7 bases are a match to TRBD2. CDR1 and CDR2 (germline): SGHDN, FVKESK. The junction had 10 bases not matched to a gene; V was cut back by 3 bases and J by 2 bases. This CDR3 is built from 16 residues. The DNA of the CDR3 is TGTGCCAGCAGCCACGGACATCCTAGCGGAACCTACGAGCAGTACGTC. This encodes CASSHGHPSGTYEQYV.

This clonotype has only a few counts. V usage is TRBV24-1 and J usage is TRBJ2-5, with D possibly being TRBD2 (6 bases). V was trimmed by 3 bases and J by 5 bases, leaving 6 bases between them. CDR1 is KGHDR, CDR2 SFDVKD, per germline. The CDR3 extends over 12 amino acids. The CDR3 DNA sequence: TGTGCCACCAGTGATGGAGGGGAGACCCAGTACTTC. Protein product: CATSDGGETQYF.

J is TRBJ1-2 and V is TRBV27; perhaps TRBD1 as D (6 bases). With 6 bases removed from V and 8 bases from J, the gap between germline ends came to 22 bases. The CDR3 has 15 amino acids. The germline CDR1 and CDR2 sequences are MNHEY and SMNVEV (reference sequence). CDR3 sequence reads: CASSTNRAGMGGYTF. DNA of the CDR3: TGTGCCAGCAGCACTAACAGGGCCGGGATGGGAGGCTACACCTTC.

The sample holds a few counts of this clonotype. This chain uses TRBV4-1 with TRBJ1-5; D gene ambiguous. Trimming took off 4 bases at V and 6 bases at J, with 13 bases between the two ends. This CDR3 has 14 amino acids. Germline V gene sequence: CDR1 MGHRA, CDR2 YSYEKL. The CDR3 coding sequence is TGCGCCAGCAGCCCATGGGGTGTCAGTCAGCCCCAGCATTTT. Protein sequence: CASSPWGVSQPQHF.

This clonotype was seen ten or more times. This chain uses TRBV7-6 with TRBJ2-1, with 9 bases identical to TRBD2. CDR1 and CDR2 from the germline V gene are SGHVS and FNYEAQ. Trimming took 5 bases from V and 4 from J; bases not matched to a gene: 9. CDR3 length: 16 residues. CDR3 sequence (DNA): TGTGCCAGCAGCAGACCCAGCGGGGGGCGATACAATGAGCAGTTCTTC. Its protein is CASSRPSGGRYNEQFF.

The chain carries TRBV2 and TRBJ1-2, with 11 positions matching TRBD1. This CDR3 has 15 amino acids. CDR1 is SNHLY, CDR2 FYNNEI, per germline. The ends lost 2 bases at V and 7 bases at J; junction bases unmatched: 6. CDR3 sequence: CASSELGQGGFGYTF. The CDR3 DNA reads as TGTGCCAGCAGTGAACTGGGACAGGGGGGCTTTGGCTACACCTTC. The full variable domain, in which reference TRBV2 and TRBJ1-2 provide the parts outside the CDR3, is EPEVTQTPSHQVTQMGQEVILRCVPISNHLYFYWYRQILGQKVEFLVSFYNNEISEKSEIFDDQFSVERPDGSNFTLKIRSTKLEDSAMYFCASSELGQGGFGYTFGSGTRLTVV.

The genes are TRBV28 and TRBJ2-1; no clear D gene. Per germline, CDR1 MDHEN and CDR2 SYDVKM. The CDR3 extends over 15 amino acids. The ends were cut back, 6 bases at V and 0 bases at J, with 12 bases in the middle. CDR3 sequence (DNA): TGTGCCAGCAGCCAGGCCAAGAGCTCCTACAATGAGCAGTTCTTC. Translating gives CASSQAKSSYNEQFF.

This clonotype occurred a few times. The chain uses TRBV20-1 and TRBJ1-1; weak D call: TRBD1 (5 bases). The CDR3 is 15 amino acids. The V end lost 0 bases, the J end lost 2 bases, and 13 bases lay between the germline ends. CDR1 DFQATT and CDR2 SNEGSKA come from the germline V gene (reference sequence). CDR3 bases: TGCAGTGCTAGAGATAAGACGGGGCGAAACACTGAAGCTTTCTTT. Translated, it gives CSARDKTGRNTEAFF.